This T cell receptor (beta chain) derives from a study of blood T cell repertoires in COVID-19 (dated by TCRdb to the early 2020s). Background for the entire study: The collaborator samples originated in the United States, Italy and Spain and spanned the acute and convalescent phases of COVID-19. HLA class I and class II types, where available, came from metadata supplied by the sample provider rather than from assay-based typing. The prospective study material was composed of cDNA or gDNA derived from T cells, B-cell-depleted T cells, or PBMCs. The sample metadata nearly always contained a de-identified subject ID, COVID-19 status, age in years and sex. Deeply sampled blood TCRbeta repertoires from subjects exposed to, actively infected with, or recovered from COVID-19 were included in the dataset. The samples were drawn from two sources: the first 160 participants of the ongoing ImmuneRACE study, and 1,200 or so subjects contributed by 6 global collaborators. The repertoires were made available in a free public database intended to serve as a resource for research on the immune response to SARS-CoV-2.

Overall study outcomes, separate from this receptor: The quantity of clinical and demographic metadata differed by source and by participant and was supplied without curation.

Counted from cysteine to phenylalanine, this CDR3 has 15 amino acids. CDR3 DNA only is kept here, 45 bases in frame from base 1. For CDR1 and CDR2, the germline V gene lists ENHRY and SYGVKD. V gives up 7 bases and J gives up 0 bases, and the segment between their germline ends measures 10 bases. Of note for this clone: The target of this receptor is not known. The record has no base qualities; no much larger clone is one base away.

Enrolling through a virtual design, the prospective study's participants ranged in age from roughly 18 to 90 years and lived across some 22 United States geographic areas. To assign participants to cohorts, the prospective study relied on clinical history that participants themselves reported in a screening survey and a study questionnaire. ImmuneRACE Cohort 3 recovered participants were defined by two consecutive negative NP/OP PCR tests, healthcare professional clearance, or symptom resolution. Mobile phlebotomists in the prospective study collected whole blood, serum and a nasopharyngeal or oropharyngeal swab from every participant. Prospective study participants could optionally give additional blood draws and questionnaires over an approximately two-month period. Prospective study blood samples were shipped either frozen or at room temperature before DNA extraction. TCRbeta CDR3 regions were amplified from genomic DNA using the immunoSEQ Assay, a bias-controlled multiplex PCR. The published analysis was carried out like this. The number of nucleated cells in each sample was estimated by amplification of reference gene primers within the assay. To quantify the absolute abundance of each unique TCRbeta CDR3 rearrangement, sequence reads were collapsed and filtered. For each sample, productive Simpson clonality was calculated as the square root of Simpson's diversity index over productive rearrangements. TCRdb holds this immuneACCESS table with in-frame rearrangements only. Some clones are missing; in checked studies, unresolved V genes explain under half, and the rest has no known cause. V and J calls and clone size come straight from that table; D and trimming were deduced from the DNA. In all, the sample holds approximately 300,000 clones, and roughly 89% of those were seen once. Of the sample, over 9% falls within the top ten clones.

Rearrangement joined TRBV10-3 to TRBJ2-6, with no reliable assignment of the D segment. Sequencing was performed on PBMCs or T cells enriched from blood (not recorded which). The sequence came from a woman in her 30s who had recovered from COVID-19. The DNA reads TGTGCCATCAAATCTTTCCTCTCTGGGGCCAACGTCCTGACTTTC. It specifies CAIKSFLSGANVLTF.